This T cell receptor beta chain stems from a study of T cell repertoires in cytomegalovirus infection. Background on the study: Shared public TCR beta signatures pointed to both CMV infection and a matching HLA type.

TCRdb called the reads again in MiXCR, with one record for every CDR3 protein. This sample has nearly 450,000 distinct CDR3 sequences, with around 32% found just once. Study outcomes and limitations: In two of eight donors, the top clonotype was HLA-C-restricted CMV-specific.

Comment on this clonotype: Its antigen is unknown.

Germline-derived CDR1 and CDR2 are SGHTA and FQGNSA. The CDR3 extends over 17 amino acids. V trimming: 5 bases; J trimming: 3 bases; junction bases outside the gene matches: 11. The sequenced sample consisted of PBMCs. The chain combines TRBV7-2 with TRBJ2-7, with 12 bases identical to TRBD2. The sequence was obtained from a human donor in good health (CMV status not recorded). Some clones in this sample may be carry-over from other donors' samples. CDR3 DNA: TGTGCCAGCAGCCCAAGCCCAGGACTAGCGGGGTTCTACGAGCAGTACTTC. It translates to CASSPSPGLAGFYEQYF.